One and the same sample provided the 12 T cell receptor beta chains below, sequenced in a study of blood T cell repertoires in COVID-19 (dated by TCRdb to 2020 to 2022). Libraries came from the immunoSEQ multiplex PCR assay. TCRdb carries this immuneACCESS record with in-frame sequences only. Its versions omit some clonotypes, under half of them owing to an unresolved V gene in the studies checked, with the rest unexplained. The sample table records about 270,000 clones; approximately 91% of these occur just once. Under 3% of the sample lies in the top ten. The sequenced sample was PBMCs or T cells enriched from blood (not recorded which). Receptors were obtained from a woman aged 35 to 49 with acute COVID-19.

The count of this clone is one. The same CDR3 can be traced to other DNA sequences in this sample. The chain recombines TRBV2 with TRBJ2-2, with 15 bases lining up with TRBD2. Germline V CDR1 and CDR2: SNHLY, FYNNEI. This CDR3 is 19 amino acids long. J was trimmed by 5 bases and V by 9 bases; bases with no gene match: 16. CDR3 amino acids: CARTPCGTSGGRRTGELFF. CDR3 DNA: TGTGCCAGGACTCCTTGCGGGACTAGCGGGGGGCGGCGTACCGGGGAGCTGTTTTTT.

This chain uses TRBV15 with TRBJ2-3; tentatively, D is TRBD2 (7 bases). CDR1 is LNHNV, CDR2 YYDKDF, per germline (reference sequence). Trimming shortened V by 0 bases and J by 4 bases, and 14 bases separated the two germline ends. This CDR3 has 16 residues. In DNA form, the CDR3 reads TGTGCCACCAGCAGAGAAGGATGGGGGGGCGCAGATACGCAGTATTTT. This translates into CATSREGWGGADTQYF.

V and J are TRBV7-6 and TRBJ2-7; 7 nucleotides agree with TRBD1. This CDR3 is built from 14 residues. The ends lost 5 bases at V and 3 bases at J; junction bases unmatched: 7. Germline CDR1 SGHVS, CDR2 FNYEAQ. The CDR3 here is CASSPGTELYEQYF. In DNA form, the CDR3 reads TGTGCCAGCAGCCCAGGGACAGAACTCTACGAGCAGTACTTC. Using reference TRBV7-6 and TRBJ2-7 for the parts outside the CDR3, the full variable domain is GAGVSQSPRYKVTKRGQDVALRCDPISGHVSLYWYRQALGQGPEFLTYFNYEAQQDKSGLPNDRFSAERPEGSISTLTIQRTEQRDSAMYRCASSPGTELYEQYFGPGTRLTVT.

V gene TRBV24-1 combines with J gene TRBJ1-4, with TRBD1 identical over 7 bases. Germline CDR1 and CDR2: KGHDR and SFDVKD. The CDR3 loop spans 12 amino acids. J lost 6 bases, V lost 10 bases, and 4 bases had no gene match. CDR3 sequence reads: CATFDRDEKLFF. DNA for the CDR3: TGTGCCACTTTTGACAGGGATGAAAAACTGTTTTTT.

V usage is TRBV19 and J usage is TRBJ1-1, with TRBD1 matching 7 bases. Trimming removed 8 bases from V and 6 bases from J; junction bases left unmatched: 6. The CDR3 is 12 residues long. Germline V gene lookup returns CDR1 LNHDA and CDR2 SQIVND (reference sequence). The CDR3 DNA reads TGTGCCAGTCGAGGGGGCATGGCTGAAGCTTTCTTT. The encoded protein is CASRGGMAEAFF.

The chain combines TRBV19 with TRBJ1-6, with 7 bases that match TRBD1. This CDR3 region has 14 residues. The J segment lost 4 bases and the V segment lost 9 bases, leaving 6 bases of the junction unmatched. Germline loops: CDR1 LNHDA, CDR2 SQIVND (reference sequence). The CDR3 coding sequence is TGTGCCAGCCGCCCGGGACAGTATAATTCACCCCTCCACTTT. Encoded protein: CASRPGQYNSPLHF.

The CDR3 DNA is TGCGCCAGCAGCCAAGAAGGGAACAGGAAAGAGACCCAGTACTTC. Its protein product is CASSQEGNRKETQYF. The chain is built from TRBV4-3 and TRBJ2-5; a possible D gene is TRBD1 (5 bases). Germline CDR1 LGHNA, CDR2 YSLEER. This CDR3 is 15 amino acids long. The ends were cut back, 0 bases at V and 3 bases at J, with 11 bases in the middle.

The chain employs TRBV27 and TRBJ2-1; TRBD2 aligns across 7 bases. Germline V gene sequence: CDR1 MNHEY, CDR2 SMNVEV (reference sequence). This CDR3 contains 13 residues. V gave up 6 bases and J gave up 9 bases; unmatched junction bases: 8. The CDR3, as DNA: TGTGCCAGCAGGAGAGCGGGATTGGGTGAGCAGTTCTTC. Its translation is CASRRAGLGEQFF.

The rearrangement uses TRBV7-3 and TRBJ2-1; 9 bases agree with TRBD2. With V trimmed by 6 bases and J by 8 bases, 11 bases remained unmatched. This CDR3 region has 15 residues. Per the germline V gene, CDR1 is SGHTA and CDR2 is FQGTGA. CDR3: CASSPTGLAIHEQFF. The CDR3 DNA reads TGTGCCAGCAGTCCGACGGGACTAGCCATTCATGAGCAGTTCTTC. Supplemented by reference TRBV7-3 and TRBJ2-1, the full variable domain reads GAGVSQTPSNKVTEKGKYVELRCDPISGHTALYWYRQSLGQGPEFLIYFQGTGAADDSGLPNDRFFAVRPEGSVSTLKIQRTERGDSAVYLCASSPTGLAIHEQFFGPGTRLTVL.

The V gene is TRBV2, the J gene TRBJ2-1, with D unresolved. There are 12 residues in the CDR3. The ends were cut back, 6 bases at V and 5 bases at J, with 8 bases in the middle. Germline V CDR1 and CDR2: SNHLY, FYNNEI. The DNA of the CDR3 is TGTGCCAGCAGGTGGCTTCACAATGAGCAGTTCTTC. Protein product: CASRWLHNEQFF.

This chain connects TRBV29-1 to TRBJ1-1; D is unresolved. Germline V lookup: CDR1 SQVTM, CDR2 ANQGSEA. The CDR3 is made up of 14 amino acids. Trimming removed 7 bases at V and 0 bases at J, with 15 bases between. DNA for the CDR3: TGCAGCGGGGCAGGTGGCGGGATGAACACTGAAGCTTTCTTT. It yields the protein CSGAGGGMNTEAFF.

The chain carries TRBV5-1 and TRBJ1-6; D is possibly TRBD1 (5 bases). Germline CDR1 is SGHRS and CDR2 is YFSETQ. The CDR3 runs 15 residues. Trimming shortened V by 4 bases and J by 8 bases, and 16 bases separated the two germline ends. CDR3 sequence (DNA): TGCGCCAGCAGCCCGAGGACAAAATCAGATTCACCCCTCCACTTT. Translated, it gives CASSPRTKSDSPLHF.